The 9 T cell receptor beta chains presented below share a single source sample, sequenced in a study of blood T cell repertoires in COVID-19. TCRdb's table, derived via immunoSEQ multiplex PCR, lists solely in-frame clones and lacks some. The sample has approximately 62,000 clones, 76% seen once. Specimen: peripheral blood. The origin of the receptors is a woman aged 45-65 years with active or convalescent COVID-19.

This rearrangement joins TRBV12-5 to TRBJ1-1; perhaps TRBD1 as D (6 bases). Deletions cut 0 bases from V and 4 bases from J, with 9 bases between. The germline V gene encodes CDR1 LGHNT and CDR2 FRNRAP. The CDR3 runs to 14 residues. The CDR3 loop reads CASGLVGDTTEAFF. In DNA, the CDR3 is TGTGCTAGTGGTTTGGTTGGGGACACCACTGAAGCTTTCTTT.

The V call is TRBV27, the J call TRBJ1-2; 7 bases are shared with TRBD1. Germline values: CDR1 MNHEY, CDR2 SMNVEV (reference sequence). The V gene end was trimmed by 6 bases and the J gene end by 4 bases; junction bases not matched to a gene: 11. The CDR3 length is 15 residues. CDR3 coding DNA: TGTGCCAGCAGCCACAGGGGAAAGTGGAGCTATGGCTACACCTTC. It specifies CASSHRGKWSYGYTF.

This chain connects TRBV5-5 to TRBJ2-1, with D perhaps TRBD2 (5 bases). Deletions cut 0 bases from V and 12 bases from J, with 19 bases between. This CDR3 region has 15 residues. CDR1 is SGHKS, CDR2 YYEKEE, per germline (reference sequence). CDR3 nucleotides: TGTGCCAGCAGCTTGGAACTCACCCGCGGGTGGGCGCAGTTCTTC. Translated: CASSLELTRGWAQFF.

This chain joins TRBV6-5 and TRBJ2-7; 13 bases are shared with TRBD2. V lost 6 bases to trimming and J lost 2 bases; unmatched junction nucleotides: 4. Germline CDR1 is MNHEY and CDR2 is SVGAGI. The CDR3 extends over 15 amino acids. CDR3 DNA: TGTGCCAGCAGGGAGGGACTAGCGGGAACCTACGAGCAGTACTTC. Its translation is CASREGLAGTYEQYF.

The J gene is TRBJ2-1, the V gene TRBV11-1; a weak D match, TRBD1 (5 bases). This CDR3 spans 13 amino acids. Trimming removed 5 bases from V and 11 bases from J, with 16 bases in between. The germline V gene encodes CDR1 SGHAT and CDR2 FQDESV (reference sequence). The CDR3 sequence is CASSEEQVPKQFF. DNA of the CDR3: TGTGCCAGCAGCGAGGAACAGGTCCCCAAGCAGTTCTTC.

The chain recombines TRBV9 with TRBJ1-1, with TRBD1 matching over 9 bases. V lost 4 bases and J lost 1; bases outside the gene matches: 5. Germline values: CDR1 SGDLS, CDR2 YYNGEE. This CDR3 is 15 amino acids long. The CDR3: CASSLWTGANTEAFF. CDR3 sequence (DNA): TGTGCCAGCAGCCTGTGGACAGGGGCGAACACTGAAGCTTTCTTT.

The chain employs TRBV7-2 and TRBJ1-2, with TRBD1 matching over 10 bases. Germline V lookup: CDR1 SGHTA, CDR2 FQGNSA. The CDR3 has 14 residues. V dropped 3 bases and J dropped 6; count of bases not matched to a gene: 4. The CDR3 sequence: CASSLRGQGHGYTF. The CDR3 coding sequence is TGTGCCAGCAGCTTGCGGGGACAGGGGCATGGCTACACCTTC.

This clone was picked up one time. The chain couples TRBV5-8 to TRBJ1-2; D is unresolved. The germline V and J ends were trimmed by 0 bases and 6 bases, with 12 bases remaining between them. The CDR3 length is 14 residues. Germline V gene data show CDR1 as SGHTS and CDR2 as YDEGEE. CDR3 DNA: TGTGCCAGCAGCTTGGGACCCGGAGGAGATGGCTACACCTTC. The encoded protein is CASSLGPGGDGYTF.

This clone occurred a few times. The chain couples TRBV24-1 to TRBJ2-1; 15 bases map to TRBD2. Trimming removed 4 bases from V and 8 bases from J; junction bases left unmatched: 8. Germline V gives CDR1 KGHDR, CDR2 SFDVKD. This CDR3 has 17 amino acids. The CDR3 here is CATSDPGLAGGSDEQFF. The CDR3 DNA reads TGTGCCACCAGTGACCCGGGACTAGCGGGAGGATCGGATGAGCAGTTCTTC.